The 30 T cell receptor beta chains in this list originate from one sample, sequenced in a study of blood T cell repertoires in COVID-19 (dated by TCRdb to about 2020). Libraries came from the immunoSEQ multiplex PCR assay. In its TCRdb copy, this immuneACCESS table keeps in-frame sequences only and misses some clones. Where compared with another copy, unresolved V genes explain less than half of these, and the others have no known cause. This sample lists 100,000 or so clones; 85% to 90% were detected once. The leading ten clones occupy roughly 4.5% of the sample. What was sequenced was peripheral blood. These receptors were collected from a man aged 45-60 years with acute or convalescent COVID-19.

V gene TRBV7-3 combines with J gene TRBJ2-1; perhaps TRBD2 as D (6 bases). The CDR3 totals 15 residues. V was pared by 5 bases and J by 8 bases, with 19 bases between. Germline CDR1 is SGHTA and CDR2 is FQGTGA. CDR3 protein: CASSLHRELGHEQFF. The CDR3 nucleotides are TGTGCCAGCAGCCTTCACCGGGAGCTAGGCCATGAGCAGTTCTTC. The full variable domain, completed using reference TRBV7-3 and TRBJ2-1, is GAGVSQTPSNKVTEKGKYVELRCDPISGHTALYWYRQSLGQGPEFLIYFQGTGAADDSGLPNDRFFAVRPEGSVSTLKIQRTERGDSAVYLCASSLHRELGHEQFFGPGTRLTVL.

V and J are TRBV19 and TRBJ1-1; 7 positions agree with TRBD1. The CDR3 length is 12 residues. Germline V gene sequence: CDR1 LNHDA, CDR2 SQIVND (reference sequence). After removal of 6 bases from V and 5 bases from J, the junction contained 3 bases not matched to a gene. The CDR3 sequence is CASSTGATEAFF. The CDR3 DNA follows: TGTGCCAGTAGCACAGGGGCTACTGAAGCTTTCTTT.

Written as DNA, the CDR3 is TGCGCCAGCAGCTTGGCAGAGAACACTGAAGCTTTCTTT. Its translation is CASSLAENTEAFF. The V gene is TRBV5-1, the J gene TRBJ1-1; D gene ambiguous. Deletions cut 0 bases from V and 1 base from J, with 4 bases between. Per germline, CDR1 SGHRS and CDR2 YFSETQ. The CDR3 consists of 13 residues.

The sample holds a few counts of this clone. The V and J genes are TRBV2 and TRBJ2-5; TRBD1 is a possible D gene (5 bases). The germline gives CDR1 SNHLY, CDR2 FYNNEI. Trimming took 1 base from V and 7 from J, leaving 10 bases between them. The CDR3 length is 13 residues. CDR3 nucleotide sequence: TGTGCCAGCAGTGAAGAAGGGGCAAGGACCCAGTACTTC. Translated, it gives CASSEEGARTQYF.

The chain has TRBV4-1 and TRBJ2-1; 10 nucleotides align to TRBD2. Germline V gene data show CDR1 as MGHRA and CDR2 as YSYEKL. With 4 bases clipped from V and 6 bases from J, the junction kept 6 bases outside the gene matches. The CDR3 sequence is 15 residues long. CDR3 in DNA: TGCGCCAGCAGCCGGAGCGGGGGGGTTTCCAATGAGCAGTTCTTC. Amino acid sequence: CASSRSGGVSNEQFF.

The CDR3 coding sequence is TGTGCCAGCAGTTCCCCCCGGGGGGGGGCCGAGACCCAGTACTTC. It codes for CASSSPRGGAETQYF. V usage is TRBV6-2 or TRBV6-3 and J usage is TRBJ2-5; 8 positions agree with TRBD2. This CDR3 contains 15 residues. J was trimmed by 5 bases and V by 4 bases; bases with no gene match: 9. The germline CDR1 and CDR2 sequences are MNHEY and SVGEGT.

The chain carries TRBV5-1 and TRBJ2-1; 8 nucleotides agree with TRBD1. This CDR3 has 17 residues. Looked up from germline, CDR1 is SGHRS and CDR2 is YFSETQ. V lost 3 bases, J lost 3 bases, and 11 bases stayed unmatched. The CDR3 is CASSSLPDRGGYNEQFF. The CDR3 nucleotides are TGCGCCAGCAGCTCCTTACCCGACAGGGGAGGCTACAATGAGCAGTTCTTC.

The CDR3 region is CAISGSAEQYF. DNA for the CDR3: TGTGCCATCTCAGGGTCGGCCGAGCAGTACTTC. The gene calls are TRBV10-3 and TRBJ2-7; D is possibly TRBD1 (5 bases). The germline CDR1 and CDR2 sequences are ENHRY and SYGVKD. V dropped 8 bases and J dropped 6 bases, with 11 bases sitting between them. The CDR3 consists of 11 residues.

The chain employs TRBV29-1 and TRBJ2-5; D may be TRBD1 (5 bases). The CDR3 is 14 amino acids. CDR1 and CDR2 (germline): SQVTM, ANQGSEA. V gave up 3 bases and J gave up 1 base, with 12 bases separating them. The DNA of the CDR3 is TGCAGCGTTGAGTTGCAACAGGTCCAAGAGACCCAGTACTTC. Protein product: CSVELQQVQETQYF.

The V call is TRBV7-3, the J call TRBJ1-1; no clear D. CDR3 length: 13 amino acids. The V end was cut by 3 bases, the J end by 4 bases, with 9 bases between. The V gene's germline CDR1 is SGHTA and CDR2 FQGTGA. CDR3 DNA sequence: TGTGCCAGCAGCTTCGTTACGGGCACTGAAGCTTTCTTT. Translating it yields CASSFVTGTEAFF.

This clone occurred once. The rearrangement uses TRBV18 and TRBJ1-5; maybe TRBD1 (6 bases). The length of the CDR3 is 14 residues. Trimming removed 2 bases at V and 9 bases at J, with 14 bases between. CDR1 and CDR2 from the germline V gene are KGHSH and LQKENI. CDR3 residues: CASSPGGLAGPQHF. As DNA, the CDR3 is TGTGCCAGCTCACCAGGGGGCCTGGCCGGGCCCCAGCATTTT.

The J gene is TRBJ2-7, the V gene TRBV11-2; D remains ambiguous. V dropped 5 bases and J dropped 3 bases, with 5 bases sitting between them. Germline V CDR1 and CDR2: SGHAT, FQNNGV. CDR3 length: 11 amino acids. The CDR3 loop reads CASSPRYEQYF. The CDR3 nucleotides are TGTGCCAGCAGCCCGCGCTACGAGCAGTACTTC. Together with reference TRBV11-2 and TRBJ2-7, the CDR3 gives the full variable domain: EAGVAQSPRYKIIEKRQSVAFWCNPISGHATLYWYQQILGQGPKLLIQFQNNGVVDDSQLPKDRFSAERLKGVDSTLKIQPAKLEDSAVYLCASSPRYEQYFGPGTRLTVT.

The rearrangement uses TRBV25-1 and TRBJ2-1; 8 positions agree with TRBD2. The CDR3 covers 16 residues. Germline V gene lookup returns CDR1 MGHDK and CDR2 SYGVNS. J gave up 5 bases and V 5 bases, and 11 bases lay outside the gene matches. The CDR3, as DNA: TGTGCCAGCAGTCCAAAAAAGACTAGCGACCACAATGAGCAGTTCTTC. It specifies CASSPKKTSDHNEQFF.

The chain is built from TRBV6-5 and TRBJ1-2, with 9 bases matching TRBD1. Germline values: CDR1 MNHEY, CDR2 SVGAGI. The CDR3 extends over 14 amino acids. Unmatched junction bases numbered 5, after V lost 7 bases and J lost 2 bases. The CDR3 sequence is CASTIGTGNYGYTF. CDR3 sequence (DNA): TGTGCCAGCACCATAGGGACAGGGAACTATGGCTACACCTTC.

V usage is TRBV6-5 and J usage is TRBJ2-3; 13 nucleotides line up with TRBD2. This CDR3 comprises 15 residues. The V segment lost 7 bases and the J segment 4 bases; nucleotides outside the gene matches: 5. The germline gives CDR1 MNHEY, CDR2 SVGAGI. The chain's CDR3 is CASTLTSGGPDTQYF. The DNA for the CDR3 is TGTGCCAGCACCCTGACTAGCGGGGGGCCAGATACGCAGTATTTT.

This rearrangement joins TRBV6-2 or TRBV6-3 to TRBJ1-5; D gene unclear. V gave up 3 bases and J gave up 6 bases, with 15 bases separating them. This CDR3 region has 15 residues. The germline CDR1 and CDR2 sequences are MNHEY and SVGEGT. CDR3 nucleotides: TGTGCCAGCAGTTATGGGGAGGAGGCCGGTCAGCCCCAGCATTTT. Amino acid sequence: CASSYGEEAGQPQHF.

This chain connects TRBV5-5 to TRBJ2-4; perhaps TRBD1 as D (6 bases). Germline V gene data show CDR1 as SGHKS and CDR2 as YYEKEE (reference sequence). The CDR3 totals 16 residues. The V end was cut by 1 base, the J end by 0 bases, with 11 bases between. CDR3 in DNA: TGTGCCAGCAGCTTGTTTCAGGGACAAGCCAAAAACATTCAGTACTTC. Its protein product is CASSLFQGQAKNIQYF.

J is TRBJ1-4 and V is TRBV6-5; TRBD1 matches at 7 bases. Germline CDR1 reads MNHEY; CDR2 reads SVGAGI. The CDR3 sequence is 13 residues long. V was pared by 8 bases and J by 6 bases, with 6 bases of the junction left unmatched. CDR3 region: CASSRDRDEKLFF. Written as DNA, the CDR3 is TGTGCCAGCTCTCGGGACAGAGATGAAAAACTGTTTTTT.

The J gene is TRBJ2-7, the V gene TRBV30; D is possibly TRBD2 (6 bases). CDR3 length: 13 residues. Germline lookup yields CDR1 GTSNPN and CDR2 SVGIG (reference sequence). V gave up 0 bases and J gave up 3 bases, with 9 bases separating them. The CDR3 region has the DNA TGTGCCTGGAGTGTTTCCGGGAGCTACGAGCAGTACTTC. This codes for CAWSVSGSYEQYF. The entire variable domain, with the rest obtained from reference TRBV30 and TRBJ2-7, is as follows: SQTIHQWPATLVQPVGSPLSLECTVEGTSNPNLYWYRQAAGRGLQLLFYSVGIGQISSEVPQNLSASRPQDRQFILSSKKLLLSDSGFYLCAWSVSGSYEQYFGPGTRLTVT.

This clone was detected only once. The J gene is TRBJ2-3, the V gene TRBV14; 13 positions agree with TRBD2. From germline, CDR1 is SGHDN and CDR2 FVKESK. This CDR3 contains 15 residues. Trimming at V came to 3 bases and at J to 8 bases, leaving 5 bases not matched to a gene. The CDR3 here is CASSQGGTSGTTQYF. The CDR3 region has the DNA TGTGCCAGCAGCCAGGGGGGGACTAGCGGGACTACGCAGTATTTT. The variable domain in full, completed from reference TRBV14 and TRBJ2-3, reads EAGVTQFPSHSVIEKGQTVTLRCDPISGHDNLYWYRRVMGKEIKFLLHFVKESKQDESGMPNNRFLAERTGGTYSTLKVQPAELEDSGVYFCASSQGGTSGTTQYFGPGTRLTVL.

V is TRBV2 and J is TRBJ2-1, with TRBD2 identical over 12 bases. Looked up from germline, CDR1 is SNHLY and CDR2 is FYNNEI. Trimming removed 2 bases from V and 9 bases from J; junction bases left unmatched: 8. The CDR3 sequence is 16 residues long. CDR3 residues: CASSEYPSGRASEQFF. DNA of the CDR3: TGTGCCAGCAGTGAATACCCTAGCGGGAGGGCCTCTGAGCAGTTCTTC.

In DNA, the CDR3 is TGTGCCTGGAGTGTTGGGGGCATTGGTCAGCCCCAGCATTTT. Its translation: CAWSVGGIGQPQHF. This chain connects TRBV30 to TRBJ1-5; a weak D match, TRBD1 (6 bases). Deletions cut 0 bases from V and 6 bases from J, with 12 bases between. Per the germline V gene, CDR1 is GTSNPN and CDR2 is SVGIG (reference sequence). The length of the CDR3 is 14 residues.

This clone has a single count. The chain links TRBV11-2 to TRBJ2-1; no firm D call. Trimming removed 4 bases from V and 12 bases from J, with 10 bases in between. Germline V gives CDR1 SGHAT, CDR2 FQNNGV. CDR3 length: 11 residues. For the CDR3, the DNA is TGTGCCAGCAGCTCCTTTAGTCGGCAGTTCTTC. Translating gives CASSSFSRQFF.

The chain carries TRBV4-2 and TRBJ2-3; the match to TRBD2 covers 14 bases. The ends lost 4 bases at V and 4 bases at J; junction bases unmatched: 7. Germline V CDR1 and CDR2: LGHNA, YNFKEQ. CDR3 length equals 17 residues. The CDR3 nucleotides are TGTGCCAGCAGCCTAGGACTAGCGGGAGGAGGGTCAGATACGCAGTATTTT. Its translation: CASSLGLAGGGSDTQYF.

This clone was seen just once. The genes are TRBV4-1 and TRBJ2-7; 8 positions agree with TRBD2. The CDR3 runs to 16 residues. Germline V lookup: CDR1 MGHRA, CDR2 YSYEKL. The J segment lost 3 bases and the V segment lost 4 bases, leaving 11 bases of the junction unmatched. The chain's CDR3 is CASSRSPGLEVYEQYF. The CDR3 DNA is TGCGCCAGCAGCCGCTCCCCGGGACTAGAAGTCTACGAGCAGTACTTC.

The rearrangement links TRBV4-1 to TRBJ1-1; D unclear. This CDR3 has 14 residues. Germline V gene sequence: CDR1 MGHRA, CDR2 YSYEKL. The germline V and J ends were trimmed by 0 bases and 6 bases, with 11 bases remaining between them. Here the CDR3 DNA reads TGCGCCAGCAGCCAAGATAATTTGCGGGCTGAAGCTTTCTTT. Protein sequence: CASSQDNLRAEAFF.

The rearrangement joins TRBV21-1 to TRBJ1-6; TRBD1, the D gene given by the table, was not confirmed from the DNA. TRBV21-1 is tagged as a pseudogene. This CDR3 has 10 amino acids. DNA for the CDR3: TGTGCCAGCAGCACCCCAGACCTCCACTTT. Its protein product is CASSTPDLHF.

J is TRBJ1-5 and V is TRBV19; D is unresolved. This CDR3 has 13 amino acids. Trimming removed 6 bases from V and 4 bases from J, with 10 bases in between. The germline V gene has CDR1 LNHDA and CDR2 SQIVND (reference sequence). CDR3: CASSPEHNQPQHF. The CDR3 DNA reads TGTGCCAGTAGCCCTGAGCATAATCAGCCCCAGCATTTT.

The chain couples TRBV29-1 to TRBJ1-3, with 8 nucleotides matching TRBD1. The V gene end was trimmed by 3 bases and the J gene end by 4 bases; junction bases not matched to a gene: 2. The CDR3 length is 13 residues. The germline V gene has CDR1 SQVTM and CDR2 ANQGSEA. CDR3 sequence (DNA): TGCAGCGTTGAGGGACAGGAGGGAAACACCATATATTTT. This encodes CSVEGQEGNTIYF.

The sample holds a few counts of this clone. This chain connects TRBV2 to TRBJ1-4, with D perhaps matching TRBD1 (6 bases). V shed 5 bases and J shed 3 bases, with 13 bases lying between them. Germline lookup yields CDR1 SNHLY and CDR2 FYNNEI. The length of the CDR3 is 15 residues. CDR3: CASSKIQGPNEKLFF. CDR3 nucleotide sequence: TGTGCCAGCAGTAAAATACAGGGCCCTAATGAAAAACTGTTTTTT. Looking up the rest from reference TRBV2 and TRBJ1-4 gives the full variable domain: EPEVTQTPSHQVTQMGQEVILRCVPISNHLYFYWYRQILGQKVEFLVSFYNNEISEKSEIFDDQFSVERPDGSNFTLKIRSTKLEDSAMYFCASSKIQGPNEKLFFGSGTQLSVL.